This T cell receptor beta chain was captured by sequencing in a study of OX40 agonist ivuxolimab in advanced cancers. Study information: Ivuxolimab was delivered to patients intravenously every 2 weeks at doses spanning 0.01 to 10 mg/kg.

Germline V gene data show CDR1 as MGHRA and CDR2 as YSYEKL. Losses at the gene ends were 0 bases for V and 3 bases for J; bases not matched to a gene: 9. The CDR3 length is 17 residues. Comments on this clone: Its antigen remains unknown.

General study points: Antigen targets of the expanded peripheral T cells went undetermined. There was clonal expansion of CD4+ and CD8+ blood T cells by week 6 at 0.1 to 3.0 mg/kg. The authors also found low normalized T-cell clonal expansion in some nonresponders.

This table comes from immunoSEQ multiplex PCR, and its TCRdb copy is limited to in-frame clones, with some not included. In the table there are around 60,000 clones, 84% of which are singletons. This rearrangement joins TRBV4-1 to TRBJ2-7; 9 positions agree with TRBD1. The receptor was derived from an adult with an advanced solid tumor such as melanoma, head and neck, liver or kidney cancer. Sequenced material: CD4+ or CD8+ T cells sorted from blood, taken in a trial of the OX40 agonist ivuxolimab. CDR3 residues: CASSQDWEGQGDYEQYF. CDR3 sequence (DNA): TGCGCCAGCAGCCAAGATTGGGAGGGACAGGGTGACTACGAGCAGTACTTC.